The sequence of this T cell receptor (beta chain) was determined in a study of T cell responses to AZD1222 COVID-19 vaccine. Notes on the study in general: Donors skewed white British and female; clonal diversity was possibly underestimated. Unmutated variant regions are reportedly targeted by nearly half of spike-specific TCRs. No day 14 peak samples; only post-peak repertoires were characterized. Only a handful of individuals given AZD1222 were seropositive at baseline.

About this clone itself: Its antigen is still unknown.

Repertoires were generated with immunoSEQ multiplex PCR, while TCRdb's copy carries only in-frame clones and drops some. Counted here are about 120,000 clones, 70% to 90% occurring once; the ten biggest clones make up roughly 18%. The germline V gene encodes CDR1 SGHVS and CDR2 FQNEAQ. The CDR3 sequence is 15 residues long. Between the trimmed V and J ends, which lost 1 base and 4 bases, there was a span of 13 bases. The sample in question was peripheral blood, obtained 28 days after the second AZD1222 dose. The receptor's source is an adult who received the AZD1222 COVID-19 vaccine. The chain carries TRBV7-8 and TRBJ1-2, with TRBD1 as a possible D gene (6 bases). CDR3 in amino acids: CASSLVGGISYGYTF. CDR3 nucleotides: TGTGCCAGCAGCTTAGTGGGGGGCATATCCTATGGCTACACCTTC.